The rows below give T cell receptor beta chains drawn from one sample of a study of sequential checkpoint blockade in melanoma. Data came from immunoSEQ multiplex PCR; TCRdb stores just in-frame clones and leaves some out. The sample includes approximately 21,000 clones, roughly 80% of them seen just once. Material: CD8+ T cells sorted from blood (inferred from file names), obtained from a patient given nivolumab and ipilimumab in sequence. The receptors originated from a human donor with melanoma. The CDR3 runs from the conserved cysteine through the conserved F or W. A D gene is named only where the DNA matches it firmly. A row's size may be missing; if present it is once, few, many or a size class.

J gene	clone size	D gene	V gene	CDR3 DNA	CDR3 protein
TRBJ2-7	once	.	TRBV29-1	TGCAGCGTTCGGGGTATCGCTTACGAGCAGTACTTC	CSVRGIAYEQYF
TRBJ2-1	.	TRBD1	TRBV28	TGTGCCAGCAGTCAGACAGGGCGGAATGAGCAGTTCTTC	CASSQTGRNEQFF
TRBJ1-1	.	.	TRBV5-1	TGCGCCAGCAGCTTGCGGGGGTTCTCGAACACTGAAGCTTTCTTT	CASSLRGFSNTEAFF
TRBJ2-7	.	TRBD1	TRBV27	TGTGCCAGCAGCCCTGGACAGGGGCTTTACGAGCAGTACTTC	CASSPGQGLYEQYF
TRBJ1-5	.	.	TRBV21-1	TGTGCCAGCAGCACCGGTGACAGGGGGAATCAGCCCCAGCATTTT	CASSTGDRGNQPQHF
TRBJ2-3	.	TRBD2	TRBV27	TGTGCCAGCAGTTTAGATCGCGGGTCTAGCGGCTTCACAGATACGCAGTATTTT	CASSLDRGSSGFTDTQYF
TRBJ2-1	.	TRBD1	TRBV28	TGTGCCAGCAGTTTTAGGGACAGAATAAACAATGAGCAGTTCTTC	CASSFRDRINNEQFF
TRBJ2-5	.	.	TRBV5-4	TGTGCCAGCAGCTTAGAAACGGGGGTTGGAGAGACCCAGTACTTC	CASSLETGVGETQYF
TRBJ2-1	.	TRBD1	TRBV7-2	TGTGCCAGCAGCTTAGCGGGACAGGGGAAGAATGAGCAGTTCTTC	CASSLAGQGKNEQFF
TRBJ1-4	.	TRBD1	TRBV27	TGTGCCAGCAGTTTATCCTGGACAGGGGAAAAACTGTTTTTT	CASSLSWTGEKLFF
TRBJ2-7	once	TRBD2	TRBV2	TGTGCCAGCAGTGTGGATACCCAGCGGGGGGCATCCTACGAGCAGTACTTC	CASSVDTQRGASYEQYF
TRBJ1-1	.	TRBD1	TRBV5-4	TGTGCCAGCAGCCCCGGGACAGGGGTGAACACTGAAGCTTTCTTT	CASSPGTGVNTEAFF
TRBJ2-7	.	.	TRBV5-1	TGCGCCAGCAGCTCTCCGGCCTACGAGCAGTACTTC	CASSSPAYEQYF
TRBJ1-2	.	.	TRBV7-8	TGTGCCAGCAGCTTAGGGGGCTACTATGGCTACACCTTC	CASSLGGYYGYTF
TRBJ2-7	.	.	TRBV7-7	TGTGCCAGCAGCTTAGGGCCTGGCGGCGAGCAGTACTTC	CASSLGPGGEQYF
TRBJ2-1	.	.	TRBV5-1	TGCGCCAGCCATGCATACCTCCCCAGGGGCACGAGCTCCTACAATGAGCAGTTCTTC	CASHAYLPRGTSSYNEQFF
TRBJ2-7	once	.	TRBV2	TGTGCCAGCAGTGTAGTGGTCTACGAGCAGTACTTC	CASSVVVYEQYF
TRBJ1-5	.	TRBD1	TRBV6-1	TGTGCCAGCAGCTCGGGGCAGGGGGGCAGACAGCCCCAGCATTTT	CASSSGQGGRQPQHF
TRBJ2-5	.	TRBD1	TRBV2	TGTGCCAGCGGGGACAGGGAGAGTGAGACCCAGTACTTC	CASGDRESETQYF
TRBJ2-7	medium-sized	.	TRBV5-1	TGCGCCAGCAGCTACACAGGGAACGAGCAGTACTTC	CASSYTGNEQYF
TRBJ2-1	once	.	TRBV7-8	TGTGCCAGCAGATTAACCGCAGGGACTCACAATGAGCAGTTCTTC	CASRLTAGTHNEQFF
TRBJ1-5	.	TRBD1	TRBV19	TGTGCCAGTAGTGCCCGGACAGGGGGAAGACAGCCCCAGCATTTT	CASSARTGGRQPQHF
TRBJ1-3	once	.	TRBV10-3	TGTGCCATCAGTGCGGGGGGACTAAACACCATATATTTT	CAISAGGLNTIYF
TRBJ1-5	.	TRBD1	TRBV5-8	TGTGCCAGCAGCTTACTATGGACAGGGGGCAGTCAGCCCCAGCATTTT	CASSLLWTGGSQPQHF
TRBJ2-7	few	.	TRBV6-9	TGTGCCAGCATCCAGGGGTCCTACGAGCAGTACTTC	CASIQGSYEQYF
TRBJ1-2	once	.	TRBV5-1	TGCGCCAGCAGCCCCAGGTATACCGGCTATGGCTACACCTTC	CASSPRYTGYGYTF
TRBJ2-2	.	TRBD2	TRBV11-2	TGTGCCAGCAGCTTATTGCGGGGGTCCGGGGAGCTGTTTTTT	CASSLLRGSGELFF
TRBJ1-1	.	.	TRBV11-2	TGTGCCAGCAGCTCGGAAGGAGTCTATATGAACACTGAAGCTTTCTTT	CASSSEGVYMNTEAFF
TRBJ2-1	.	TRBD2	TRBV5-5	TGTGCCAGCAGCTTGGGACTAGCTACCTACAATGAGCAGTTCTTC	CASSLGLATYNEQFF
TRBJ2-1	.	TRBD1	TRBV2	TGTGCCAGCCGTACGACAGGGGGCGATGAGCAGTTCTTC	CASRTTGGDEQFF
TRBJ1-4	.	.	TRBV19	TGTGCCAGTAGTCCCCAAATCCCGGGGGGATCTAATGAAAAACTGTTTTTT	CASSPQIPGGSNEKLFF
TRBJ1-2	.	TRBD1	TRBV2	TGTGCCAGTCCCACCGGGACAGCAATAAATTCTAACTATGGCTACACCTTC	CASPTGTAINSNYGYTF
TRBJ2-3	.	TRBD2	TRBV27	TGTGCCAGCATTCGACTAGCGGGGGGCCATAATACGCAGTATTTT	CASIRLAGGHNTQYF
TRBJ1-4	once	.	TRBV19	TGTGCCAGTAGTATAAGGGACTACGGAGAAAAACTGTTTTTT	CASSIRDYGEKLFF
TRBJ1-4	once	TRBD1	TRBV28	TGTGCCAGCAGTTCACCAGGGGGCACCAATGAAAAACTGTTTTTT	CASSSPGGTNEKLFF
TRBJ2-7	.	.	TRBV7-9	TGTGCCAGCAGCCCAAACAGGGCCTACGAGCAGTACTTC	CASSPNRAYEQYF
TRBJ1-5	.	.	TRBV6-5	TGTGCCAGCAGTTACTCGAGCGGGCAGCCCCAGCATTTT	CASSYSSGQPQHF
TRBJ2-7	.	TRBD1	TRBV19	TGTGCCAGTAGTAGGGGGACAGGGCAATCCTACGAGCAGTACTTC	CASSRGTGQSYEQYF
TRBJ1-2	once	.	TRBV5-6	TGTGCCAGCAGCGGTGGGCTTGACTATGGCTACACCTTC	CASSGGLDYGYTF
TRBJ2-3	.	TRBD2	TRBV2	TGTGCCAGCAGTGAGGTGAGACTAGCGGGAAGAGGTGATACGCAGTATTTT	CASSEVRLAGRGDTQYF
TRBJ1-5	few	.	TRBV6-6	TGTGCCAGCAGCCTACAGGGTCTCTCCGGCCAGCCCCAGCATTTT	CASSLQGLSGQPQHF
TRBJ2-1	.	.	TRBV11-2	TGTGCCAGCAGCCCCCATGTCCGGGATGAGCAGTTCTTC	CASSPHVRDEQFF
TRBJ2-1	.	TRBD2	TRBV4-1	TGCGCCAGCAGCCGGGGGCCGGGACTAGCAAATGAGCAGTTCTTC	CASSRGPGLANEQFF
TRBJ2-7	.	.	TRBV4-1	TGCGCCAGCAGCCAAGCGAATAGCGAGTGGTCCTACGAGCAGTACTTC	CASSQANSEWSYEQYF
TRBJ1-5	.	.	TRBV27	TGTGCCAGCAGTGAAGACAGAGGTCAGCCCCAGCATTTT	CASSEDRGQPQHF
TRBJ1-6	.	TRBD1	TRBV5-4	TGTGCCAGCAGCTGGGGTGACATAAGGGACAGAAGCTCCTATAATTCACCCCTCCACTTT	CASSWGDIRDRSSYNSPLHF
TRBJ1-1	.	.	TRBV10-1	TGCGCCAGCAGTGCTCGGGGCACTGAAGCTTTCTTT	CASSARGTEAFF
TRBJ2-1	once	.	TRBV5-6	TGTGCCAGCAGCTTGGACAGGGTCGAGCAGTTCTTC	CASSLDRVEQFF
TRBJ2-5	few	.	TRBV30	TGTGCCTGGAGTGTAAAGGACTATCAAGAGACCCAGTACTTC	CAWSVKDYQETQYF
TRBJ2-5	.	TRBD2	TRBV4-3	TGCGCCAGCAGCCTCGGACTAGCCAGAGAGACCCAGTACTTC	CASSLGLARETQYF
TRBJ2-7	few	.	TRBV7-6	TGTGCCAGCAGCCTCGGGAGTGGCTACGAGCAGTACTTC	CASSLGSGYEQYF
TRBJ2-7	.	.	TRBV7-8	TGTGCCAGCATCCCGGGTCCTTCTTTTTACGAGCAGTACTTC	CASIPGPSFYEQYF
TRBJ2-1	.	TRBD1	TRBV6-1	TGTGCCAGCAGTGAAAGACAGGGCTCCTACAATGAGCAGTTCTTC	CASSERQGSYNEQFF
TRBJ1-4	.	.	TRBV11-2	TGTGCCAGCAGCCGAGACAGTAATGAAAAACTGTTTTTT	CASSRDSNEKLFF
TRBJ2-3	few	.	TRBV9	TGTGCCAGCAGCGTAGGAGGTGGTGAAGATACGCAGTATTTT	CASSVGGGEDTQYF
TRBJ1-5	.	TRBD1	TRBV28	TGTGCCAGCAGGCCCCGGGACAGGGGATACAGCAATCAGCCCCAGCATTTT	CASRPRDRGYSNQPQHF
TRBJ2-7	.	.	TRBV19	TGTGCCAGTAGTATAGACACAGGCCCCGGCTCCTACGAGCAGTACTTC	CASSIDTGPGSYEQYF